Listed below are T cell receptor beta chains from one sample, sequenced in a study of persistence of HIV-infected CD4 T cells. Their antigen targets remain unknown. Profiling relied on immunoSEQ multiplex PCR, and the TCRdb table lists in-frame clones only, not all of them. This table holds over 35,000 clones, approximately 93% found once. The specimen comprised CD4+ T cells sorted from PBMCs after roughly 19-hour stimulation, sampled from a patient who received antiretroviral therapy. All receptors derive from an adult man with HIV who was CMV-seropositive. CDR3s include the opening cysteine and the closing phenylalanine or tryptophan. The D gene is left open where the match is weak. For some rows the clone size is stated as once, few or many, or as a class when expanded; others skip it.

V gene,D gene,J gene,clone size,CDR3 protein,CDR3 DNA
TRBV30,-,TRBJ1-4,once,CAWSQQDVNEKLFF,TGTGCCTGGAGTCAACAGGATGTTAATGAAAAACTGTTTTTT
TRBV7-3,-,TRBJ1-1,few,CASSFTPENTEAFF,TGTGCCAGCAGCTTCACCCCGGAAAACACTGAAGCTTTCTTT
TRBV7-6,TRBD1,TRBJ1-2,-,CASSEDRAWGYTF,TGTGCCAGCAGCGAGGACAGGGCTTGGGGCTACACCTTC
TRBV6-1,-,TRBJ1-1,-,CASSEHPGPNTEAFF,TGTGCCAGCAGTGAACATCCAGGGCCGAACACTGAAGCTTTCTTT
TRBV5-1,TRBD1,TRBJ2-4,-,CASRATGGANIQYF,TGCGCCAGCAGGGCGACAGGGGGGGCAAACATTCAGTACTTC
TRBV4-1,-,TRBJ1-6,-,CASSQDGRNSYNSPLHF,TGCGCCAGCAGCCAAGATGGCAGGAACTCCTATAATTCACCCCTCCACTTT
TRBV10-1,-,TRBJ1-2,-,CASSMGRIDGYTF,TGCGCCAGCAGTATGGGACGGATAGATGGCTACACCTTC
TRBV19,-,TRBJ2-2,once,CASSMFPKDTGELFF,TGTGCCAGTAGTATGTTCCCCAAGGACACCGGGGAGCTGTTTTTT
TRBV29-1,TRBD1,TRBJ1-1,-,CSVARQGNTEAFF,TGCAGCGTGGCTCGACAGGGGAACACTGAAGCTTTCTTT
TRBV29-1,-,TRBJ2-3,few,CSVAVGGTDTQYF,TGCAGCGTTGCGGTCGGTGGGACAGATACGCAGTATTTT
TRBV2,-,TRBJ2-1,-,CASSVSGTREQFF,TGTGCCAGCAGTGTATCGGGGACCCGTGAGCAGTTCTTC
TRBV27,-,TRBJ2-7,-,CASSLGDPQGMVYEQYF,TGTGCCAGCAGTTTAGGGGACCCCCAGGGGATGGTCTACGAGCAGTACTTC
TRBV28,TRBD1,TRBJ1-1,-,CASSLWGQGVSEAFF,TGTGCCAGCAGCCTTTGGGGACAGGGGGTATCTGAAGCTTTCTTT
TRBV5-1,-,TRBJ1-4,once,CASSQGVTNEKLFF,TGCGCCAGCAGCCAGGGTGTAACTAATGAAAAACTGTTTTTT
TRBV5-1,TRBD1,TRBJ2-3,-,CASSLTGGETDTQYF,TGCGCCAGCAGCTTGACAGGGGGCGAAACAGATACGCAGTATTTT
TRBV7-9,-,TRBJ2-2,-,CASSLLSGELFF,TGTGCCAGCAGCCTTCTATCCGGGGAGCTGTTTTTT
TRBV5-3,-,TRBJ1-5,-,CARSPSRTAVNQPQHF,TGTGCCAGAAGCCCCTCGAGAACAGCCGTCAATCAGCCCCAGCATTTT
TRBV9,TRBD2,TRBJ2-2,-,CASSVRTSGRTGELFF,TGTGCCAGCAGCGTAAGGACTAGCGGGAGGACCGGGGAGCTGTTTTTT
TRBV11-2,-,TRBJ1-4,-,CASSSTSNRATEKLFF,TGTGCCAGCAGCTCAACCTCAAACAGGGCGACTGAAAAACTGTTTTTT
TRBV6-5,TRBD2,TRBJ2-2,-,CASSYAGRDTGELFF,TGTGCCAGCAGTTATGCGGGGAGGGACACCGGGGAGCTGTTTTTT
TRBV27,TRBD1,TRBJ2-7,-,CASSLFRGTGSLLGYEQYF,TGTGCCAGCAGTTTATTCCGTGGGACAGGGTCGCTTTTGGGATACGAGCAGTACTTC
TRBV5-8,TRBD1,TRBJ2-7,-,CASSWDRGLEQYF,TGTGCCAGCAGCTGGGACAGGGGGCTCGAGCAGTACTTC
TRBV7-2,TRBD2,TRBJ2-1,-,CASSQRPSGGPREQFF,TGTGCCAGCAGCCAACGTCCTAGCGGGGGCCCCAGGGAGCAGTTCTTC
TRBV2,TRBD1,TRBJ1-5,-,CARPGQSNQPQHF,TGTGCCAGGCCGGGACAGAGCAATCAGCCCCAGCATTTT
TRBV4-1,TRBD2,TRBJ2-7,-,CASSRYSLAGNAYEQYF,TGCGCCAGCAGCCGTTATTCCCTAGCGGGGAATGCGTACGAGCAGTACTTC
TRBV20-1,-,TRBJ1-5,-,CSASSSSRNQPQHF,TGCAGTGCTAGTTCCAGCAGCCGCAATCAGCCCCAGCATTTT
TRBV10-2,TRBD2,TRBJ2-2,-,CASSEPYRGGGTDTNTGELFF,TGCGCCAGCAGTGAGCCCTACCGTGGCGGGGGGACCGATACGAACACCGGGGAGCTGTTTTTT
TRBV24-1,TRBD1,TRBJ2-2,-,CATSDLAPDRGRPGELFF,TGTGCCACCAGTGACCTTGCCCCGGACAGGGGGCGACCCGGGGAGCTGTTTTTT
TRBV20-1,TRBD1,TRBJ2-1,-,CSAPQTGRQFF,TGCAGTGCTCCTCAGACAGGGCGGCAGTTCTTC
TRBV10-3,-,TRBJ2-1,few,CAISEVRGALDNEQFF,TGTGCCATCAGTGAAGTAAGGGGGGCCCTCGACAATGAGCAGTTCTTC
TRBV19,-,TRBJ1-4,-,CASRFEPTNEKLFF,TGTGCCAGTAGATTCGAGCCAACTAATGAAAAACTGTTTTTT
TRBV6-5,TRBD1,TRBJ1-3,-,CASSYAGQGFGNTIYF,TGTGCCAGCAGTTACGCGGGACAGGGGTTTGGAAACACCATATATTTT
TRBV7-3,TRBD1,TRBJ2-7,-,CASSLLGQGRLLAYEQYF,TGTGCCAGCAGCTTATTGGGACAGGGACGGTTATTGGCCTACGAGCAGTACTTC
TRBV29-1,-,TRBJ1-2,-,CSVGTPNYGYTF,TGCAGCGTGGGGACACCTAACTATGGCTACACCTTC
TRBV3-1/TRBV3-2,TRBD2,TRBJ2-1,-,CASSQGASGGVDEQFF,TGTGCCAGCAGCCAAGGTGCTAGCGGGGGGGTCGATGAGCAGTTCTTC
TRBV18,-,TRBJ2-2,-,CASSPGQNTGELFF,TGTGCCAGCTCACCTGGGCAGAACACCGGGGAGCTGTTTTTT
TRBV10-2,TRBD1,TRBJ2-7,-,CASSAFGLGQPSYEQYF,TGCGCCAGCAGCGCCTTTGGCTTGGGACAGCCCTCCTACGAGCAGTACTTC
TRBV3-1/TRBV3-2,-,TRBJ1-4,-,CASSPRGTNEKLFF,TGTGCCAGCAGCCCTCGGGGGACTAATGAAAAACTGTTTTTT
TRBV29-1,TRBD1,TRBJ1-4,-,CSVEDYRGEKLFF,TGCAGCGTTGAAGATTACAGGGGGGAAAAACTGTTTTTT
TRBV5-1,TRBD1,TRBJ1-4,-,CASSPGDRDEKLFF,TGCGCCAGCAGCCCAGGGGACAGGGATGAAAAACTGTTTTTT
TRBV9,-,TRBJ2-3,-,CASSGTGMTHADTQYF,TGTGCCAGCAGCGGAACAGGGATGACACACGCAGATACGCAGTATTTT
TRBV6-5,-,TRBJ2-3,once,CASSYPGGGADTQYF,TGTGCCAGCAGTTACCCTGGGGGGGGCGCGGATACGCAGTATTTT
TRBV10-1,-,TRBJ1-1,-,CASTEGKGTNTEAFF,TGCGCCAGCACCGAGGGAAAAGGGACGAACACTGAAGCTTTCTTT
TRBV5-1,-,TRBJ1-2,once,CASRSRDSLDGYTF,TGCGCCAGCCGCAGCAGAGACAGTCTAGATGGCTACACCTTC
TRBV5-4,-,TRBJ2-7,-,CASSSISAGPSYEQYF,TGTGCCAGCAGCTCTATCTCGGCGGGGCCGTCCTACGAGCAGTACTTC
TRBV3-1/TRBV3-2,-,TRBJ2-7,once,CASSQIRGASYEQYF,TGTGCCAGCAGCCAAATACGGGGGGCCTCCTACGAGCAGTACTTC
TRBV5-7,-,TRBJ2-3,-,CASSLFCRSTDTQYF,TGTGCCAGCAGCTTGTTTTGCAGGTCCACAGATACGCAGTATTTT
TRBV29-1,-,TRBJ2-7,-,CSVVGRGPPYEQYF,TGCAGCGTAGTAGGCAGGGGCCCCCCTTACGAGCAGTACTTC
TRBV6-5,TRBD1,TRBJ1-6,-,CASSYSSQGGNSPLHF,TGTGCCAGCAGTTACTCCAGTCAGGGGGGAAATTCACCCCTCCACTTT